The 15 T cell receptor beta chains below were found in one sample sequenced in a study of blood T cell repertoires in COVID-19. Libraries were prepared by immunoSEQ multiplex PCR; TCRdb keeps only in-frame clonotypes and omits some of them. Of roughly 190,000 clones listed, approximately 90% are singletons. Sequencing was performed on PBMCs or T cells enriched from blood (not recorded which). The receptors come from a woman aged 40 to 50 in a cohort exposed to, infected with or recovered from COVID-19 (not recorded which).

This chain joins TRBV19 and TRBJ2-1; D possibly corresponds to TRBD2 (5 bases). The length of the CDR3 is 15 residues. Germline V lookup: CDR1 LNHDA, CDR2 SQIVND (reference sequence). V dropped 5 bases and J dropped 1 base, with 12 bases sitting between them. CDR3 coding DNA: TGTGCCAGTAGTTCCCGGGGAAGGTCCTACAATGAGCAGTTCTTC. Its protein is CASSSRGRSYNEQFF.

This clone was picked up a small number of times. The chain couples TRBV25-1 to TRBJ1-3; maybe TRBD1 (6 bases). CDR3 length equals 12 residues. The germline gives CDR1 MGHDK, CDR2 SYGVNS. Trimming took 11 bases from V and 10 from J, leaving 18 bases between them. CDR3: CAAGTRQETIYF. CDR3 bases: TGTGCCGCAGGGACCCGACAGGAGACCATATATTTT.

This chain's CDR3 is CATSRDPRGADTEAFF. CDR3 sequence (DNA): TGTGCCACCAGCAGAGATCCTAGGGGCGCAGACACTGAAGCTTTCTTT. The rearrangement joins TRBV15 to TRBJ1-1; the D gene is possibly TRBD1 (5 bases). The CDR3 has 16 residues. Trimming removed 0 bases at V and 3 bases at J, with 14 bases between. Per germline, CDR1 LNHNV and CDR2 YYDKDF (reference sequence).

The chain is built from TRBV7-9 and TRBJ2-5, with D possibly matching TRBD2 (6 bases). Germline V gene data show CDR1 as SEHNR and CDR2 as FQNEAQ (reference sequence). V shed 6 bases and J shed 5 bases, with 16 bases lying between them. The CDR3 is 14 amino acids. CDR3 region: CASSSPGGRETQYF. The CDR3 coding sequence is TGTGCCAGCAGTTCCCCCGGGGGTAGGGAGACCCAGTACTTC.

The rearrangement links TRBV10-1 to TRBJ2-3; 7 bases are a match to TRBD2. In germline, CDR1 is WNHNN, CDR2 SYGVQD (reference sequence). This CDR3 contains 14 residues. The V gene end was trimmed by 3 bases and the J gene end by 4 bases; junction bases not matched to a gene: 4. CDR3 coding DNA: TGCGCCAGCAGTGACCCGGGAGGCGCAGATACGCAGTATTTT. Translating it yields CASSDPGGADTQYF.

As for this clone: An end of the junction differs from the germline gene, which may be a read error. The rearrangement joins TRBV11-2 to TRBJ1-6; tentative D call: TRBD1 (5 bases). In germline, CDR1 is SGHAT, CDR2 FQNNGV. The CDR3 sequence is 15 residues long. The CDR3 DNA sequence: TGTGCCAGCAGCTATTCAGGCGGACATAACTCACCCCTCCACTTT. This codes for CASSYSGGHNSPLHF.

In this sample, this clone turned up a few times. In nucleotides, the CDR3 is TGTGCCAGCGATCCCGGGACAGAGTCCTACGAGCAGTACTTC. Its protein product is CASDPGTESYEQYF. The chain has TRBV6-5 and TRBJ2-7; TRBD1 matches 7 bases. The CDR3 sequence is 14 residues long. V dropped 8 bases and J dropped 1; count of bases not matched to a gene: 8. CDR1 is MNHEY, CDR2 SVGAGI, per germline.

The chain couples TRBV4-2 to TRBJ2-7; 8 bases match TRBD2. V lost 0 bases and J lost 4; bases outside the gene matches: 14. The CDR3 consists of 18 residues. CDR1 LGHNA and CDR2 YNFKEQ come from the germline V gene. CDR3 loop: CASSQDRREDHPAYEQYF. The DNA for the CDR3 is TGTGCCAGCAGCCAAGACCGGCGGGAGGACCACCCAGCGTACGAGCAGTACTTC.

The V call is TRBV11-2, the J call TRBJ1-1, with D unclear. The V end lost 5 bases, the J end lost 4 bases, and 11 bases lay between the germline ends. This CDR3 has 13 residues. The germline V gene has CDR1 SGHAT and CDR2 FQNNGV. CDR3 DNA: TGTGCCAGCAGCCCCCCAGGATTCACTGAAGCTTTCTTT. As protein: CASSPPGFTEAFF.

J is TRBJ2-5 and V is TRBV5-5; TRBD1 is a possible D gene (5 bases). The CDR3 is made up of 16 amino acids. Trimming pared 1 base from V and 2 bases from J, leaving 15 bases between. CDR1 and CDR2 from the germline V gene are SGHKS and YYEKEE (reference sequence). The CDR3 nucleotides are TGTGCCAGCAGCTTGCGGGTGGGCAGGGCACAAGAGACCCAGTACTTC. Translating it yields CASSLRVGRAQETQYF.

The CDR3 bases are TGTGCTCAGCCCGAAGATACCGGGACTAGCGGTAAAAGCTCCTACAATGAGCAGTTCTTC. Translated, it gives CAQPEDTGTSGKSSYNEQFF. The chain joins TRBV5-4 to TRBJ2-1, with 11 bases fitting TRBD2. Per the germline V gene, CDR1 is SGHNT and CDR2 is YYREEE (reference sequence). The CDR3 loop spans 20 amino acids.

The chain is built from TRBV6-2 or TRBV6-3 and TRBJ1-2, with 8 bases that match TRBD1. Trimming removed 2 bases from V and 2 bases from J; junction bases left unmatched: 4. Germline CDR1 and CDR2: MNHEY and SVGEGT. This CDR3 is built from 15 residues. CDR3 nucleotides: TGTGCCAGCAGTTACCGACACAGGGGGAACTATGGCTACACCTTC. Its translation: CASSYRHRGNYGYTF.

V is TRBV18 and J is TRBJ2-5; 7 bases fit TRBD2. The CDR3 loop spans 14 amino acids. V was clipped by 2 bases and J by 2 bases; unmatched bases: 2. The germline V gene encodes CDR1 KGHSH and CDR2 LQKENI. The CDR3 reads CASSPGLGQETQYF. The CDR3 DNA follows: TGTGCCAGCTCACCAGGACTAGGTCAAGAGACCCAGTACTTC.

V is TRBV28 and J is TRBJ2-4; 7 nucleotides align to TRBD1. The CDR3 extends over 12 amino acids. The V gene's germline CDR1 is MDHEN and CDR2 SYDVKM. After removal of 10 bases from V and 4 bases from J, the junction contained 4 bases not matched to a gene. CDR3 in amino acids: CAIPTGKNIQYF. The CDR3 nucleotides read TGTGCCATTCCGACAGGGAAAAACATTCAGTACTTC.

V gene TRBV19 combines with J gene TRBJ2-1; 7 positions match TRBD2. With V trimmed by 5 bases and J by 5 bases, 15 bases remained unmatched. The germline V gene has CDR1 LNHDA and CDR2 SQIVND (reference sequence). The CDR3 sequence is 17 residues long. CDR3 sequence: CASSWSGGRRRDNEQFF. In DNA form, the CDR3 reads TGTGCCAGTAGTTGGTCGGGAGGACGCCGACGGGACAATGAGCAGTTCTTC.